This is a list of T cell receptor beta chains from one sample in a study of identical twins. TCRdb independently ran MiXCR on the 5' RACE reads; one entry per CDR3 protein. The table lists 1.5 million to 2 million distinct CDR3 sequences, less than 35% of them singletons. Sequencing input: cord blood. Receptors were obtained from a newborn girl in good health. Each CDR3 is given with its conserved first and last residue. The D gene is left open where the match is weak. Only part of the rows carry a size: once, few, many, or a class if the clone is expanded.

d_call	clone_size	v_call	j_call	cdr3_nt	cdr3_aa
-	-	TRBV20-1	TRBJ2-3	TGCAGTGCTAGCGCCGATTATGGGGCAGATACGCAGTATTTT	CSASADYGADTQYF
TRBD2	-	TRBV20-1	TRBJ2-1	TGCAGTGCTTGGACTAGCAGGGGAGATGAGCAGTTCTTC	CSAWTSRGDEQFF
TRBD2	-	TRBV20-1	TRBJ2-3	TGCAGTGCTGCGGGGGGGGCGGGAGATACGCAGTATTTT	CSAAGGAGDTQYF
TRBD1	-	TRBV20-1	TRBJ1-2	TGCAGTGCTAGGCCAAACCCGGGACAGCCGAACTATGGCTACACCTTC	CSARPNPGQPNYGYTF
-	few	TRBV2	TRBJ2-7	TGTGCCAGCAGTGAAGGGAATTGGTACGAGCAGTACTTC	CASSEGNWYEQYF
TRBD1	-	TRBV20-1	TRBJ1-4	TGCAGTGCCCCCCTCCGGCGACAGGGGAATGAAAAACTGTTTTTT	CSAPLRRQGNEKLFF
-	few	TRBV25-1	TRBJ1-2	TGTGCCAGCAGTGAATATTGGGCCTCCTACACCTTC	CASSEYWASYTF
-	few	TRBV12-3/TRBV12-4	TRBJ2-1	TGTGCCAGCAGTTCCGGACCGGGACACTACAATGAGCAGTTCTTC	CASSSGPGHYNEQFF
-	-	TRBV9	TRBJ1-4	TGTGCCAGCAGCGTAGCCAGGGCTAATGAAAAACTGTTTTTT	CASSVARANEKLFF
TRBD2	-	TRBV20-1	TRBJ2-7	TGCAGTGCAAGGGGGTCTAGCGGGGGCAGCTCCTACGAGCAGTACTTC	CSARGSSGGSSYEQYF
TRBD2	few	TRBV5-1	TRBJ2-3	TGCGCCAGCAGCTTGATCTTAGCGGGAGTAGGCACAGATACGCAGTATTTT	CASSLILAGVGTDTQYF
TRBD1	-	TRBV2	TRBJ1-5	TGTGCCAGCAGAGCGGACAGGGCCCCCCCCCAGCCCCAGCATTTT	CASRADRAPPQPQHF
-	-	TRBV28	TRBJ1-2	TGTGCCAGCAGTCCGATGTTGACTAACTATGGCTACACCTTC	CASSPMLTNYGYTF
TRBD2	-	TRBV20-1	TRBJ2-1	TGCAGTGCTAGTAGACAGGGACTAGCGGTTTCCTACAATGAGCAGTTCTTC	CSASRQGLAVSYNEQFF
-	once	TRBV7-9	TRBJ2-7	TGTGCCAGCAGCTTAGACCTCGACGAGCAGTACTTC	CASSLDLDEQYF
-	few	TRBV27	TRBJ1-2	TGTGCCAGCAGTTTACGGGCGGGACGGACTAGCTATGGCTACACCTTC	CASSLRAGRTSYGYTF
TRBD2	-	TRBV7-2	TRBJ2-3	TGTGCCAGCAGCCGTAGCGGGAGAATCCCCACAGATACGCAGTATTTT	CASSRSGRIPTDTQYF
TRBD2	-	TRBV12-3/TRBV12-4	TRBJ2-3	TGTGCCAACAGATTAGCGGGAGGGACAGATACGCAGTATTTT	CANRLAGGTDTQYF
TRBD1	few	TRBV20-1	TRBJ2-7	TGCAGTGCTAGGGGACAGTACTCCTACGAGCAGTACTTC	CSARGQYSYEQYF
TRBD2	-	TRBV23-1	TRBJ2-1	TGCGCCAGCAGTCAACTAGCGGGAGGGTCCCCCCTAAGCTCCTACAATGAGCAGTTCTTC	CASSQLAGGSPLSSYNEQFF
-	few	TRBV4-1	TRBJ1-5	TGCGCCAGCAGCCAAGGAGGGAAGGGACACTTCAATCAGCCCCAGCATTTT	CASSQGGKGHFNQPQHF
-	-	TRBV5-5	TRBJ1-1	TGTGCCAGCAGCTCACTGACAGGCTCCCCTGAAGCTTTCTTT	CASSSLTGSPEAFF
-	-	TRBV7-9	TRBJ1-2	TGTGCCAGCAGCCCCCCCAGGACCTACGGCTACACCTTC	CASSPPRTYGYTF